The 17 T cell receptor beta chains below all came from one sample that was sequenced in a study of PD-1 blockade in mismatch repair-deficient tumors. The protocol was immunoSEQ multiplex PCR, while the TCRdb copy is restricted to in-frame clones and leaves out a portion. The sample includes approximately 80,000 clones, approximately 80% of them seen just once. Sequences were derived from peripheral blood, sampled 44 weeks after starting pembrolizumab. The receptors were sampled from an adult with mismatch repair-deficient cancer.

This chain connects TRBV11-2 to TRBJ2-7, with TRBD1 matching 7 bases. CDR3 length: 15 amino acids. J was trimmed by 3 bases and V by 3 bases; bases with no gene match: 8. From germline, CDR1 is SGHAT and CDR2 FQNNGV. CDR3 amino acids: CASSFTGVVIYEQYF. CDR3 sequence (DNA): TGTGCCAGCAGCTTCACAGGGGTAGTTATCTACGAGCAGTACTTC.

The sample holds a few counts of this clone. The genes are TRBV10-3 and TRBJ2-1; 7 nucleotides align to TRBD2. V trimming: 10 bases; J trimming: 10 bases; junction bases outside the gene matches: 10. Germline V gene sequence: CDR1 ENHRY, CDR2 SYGVKD. CDR3 length: 12 residues. The CDR3, as DNA: TGTGCCACCCGCCTCGGGGAGGGCGAGCAGTTCTTC. Protein product: CATRLGEGEQFF.

The chain combines TRBV18 with TRBJ1-1; the D gene is possibly TRBD1 (6 bases). Germline assignment: CDR1 KGHSH and CDR2 LQKENI. The V gene lost 7 bases and the J gene lost 6 bases, with 18 bases spanning the gap. This CDR3 spans 14 amino acids. CDR3 nucleotides: TGTGCCAGCTTTCGAGATGTGGGGGGCGCTGAAGCTTTCTTT. Translating it yields CASFRDVGGAEAFF.

V usage is TRBV9 and J usage is TRBJ1-2, with 7 bases identical to TRBD1. The germline CDR1 and CDR2 sequences are SGDLS and YYNGEE. The CDR3 runs 14 residues. V trimming: 6 bases; J trimming: 5 bases; junction bases outside the gene matches: 10. CDR3 protein: CASNRQGHLYGYTF. The CDR3 coding sequence is TGTGCCAGCAACCGACAGGGACACCTTTATGGCTACACCTTC.

The chain combines TRBV12-5 with TRBJ2-7; a possible D gene is TRBD2 (5 bases). There are 14 residues in the CDR3. V was trimmed by 7 bases and J by 6 bases, leaving 19 bases between them. Germline CDR1 and CDR2: LGHNT and FRNRAP. Written as DNA, the CDR3 is TGTGCTAGTGAGAGTCGGTCGGGGAAGCGCGAGCAGTACTTC. It codes for CASESRSGKREQYF.

The chain has TRBV9 and TRBJ2-3, with TRBD2 matching over 7 bases. Germline V gene lookup returns CDR1 SGDLS and CDR2 YYNGEE. Trimming took 1 base from V and 4 from J; bases not matched to a gene: 9. The CDR3 is made up of 16 amino acids. CDR3: CASSVSGGGVPDTQYF. The DNA for the CDR3 is TGTGCCAGCAGCGTATCGGGGGGAGGGGTCCCAGATACGCAGTATTTT. The complete variable domain, with remaining parts taken from reference TRBV9 and TRBJ2-3, reads DSGVTQTPKHLITATGQRVTLRCSPRSGDLSVYWYQQSLDQGLQFLIQYYNGEERAKGNILERFSAQQFPDLHSELNLSSLELGDSALYFCASSVSGGGVPDTQYFGPGTRLTVL.

The genes are TRBV28 and TRBJ2-7; D may be TRBD1 or TRBD2 (5 bases each). V was cut by 2 bases and J by 3 bases, with 11 bases left in between. The CDR3 totals 14 residues. Germline assignment: CDR1 MDHEN and CDR2 SYDVKM. The CDR3 loop is CASSLGGYSYEQYF. CDR3 nucleotide sequence: TGTGCCAGCAGTTTAGGGGGTTATAGCTACGAGCAGTACTTC.

This rearrangement joins TRBV27 to TRBJ2-7; 11 bases match TRBD1. The CDR3 runs to 14 residues. Germline-derived CDR1 and CDR2 are MNHEY and SMNVEV (reference sequence). V lost 6 bases, J lost 6 bases, and 7 bases stayed unmatched. The DNA of the CDR3 is TGTGCCAGCAGCCGAATCGGGACAGGGGGCGAGCAGTACTTC. Encoded protein: CASSRIGTGGEQYF.

CDR3 in amino acids: CSVEGTSGRGGLYEQYF. The DNA for the CDR3 is TGCAGCGTTGAGGGGACTAGCGGGAGGGGCGGTCTCTACGAGCAGTACTTC. The chain has TRBV29-1 and TRBJ2-7; TRBD2 matches 16 bases. In germline, CDR1 is SQVTM, CDR2 ANQGSEA. V was clipped by 3 bases and J by 3 bases; unmatched bases: 8. This CDR3 contains 17 residues.

V usage is TRBV5-4 and J usage is TRBJ2-1; the D is unclear. This CDR3 contains 13 residues. The germline CDR1 and CDR2 sequences are SGHNT and YYREEE (reference sequence). Trimming removed 1 base from V and 3 bases from J, with 5 bases in between. The CDR3 spells CASSLYHYNEQFF. The DNA of the CDR3 is TGTGCCAGCAGCTTGTACCACTACAATGAGCAGTTCTTC.

V and J are TRBV27 and TRBJ2-5, with D possibly matching TRBD2 (6 bases). The CDR3 loop spans 12 amino acids. The V gene's germline CDR1 is MNHEY and CDR2 SMNVEV (reference sequence). Trimming shortened V by 6 bases and J by 5 bases, and 10 bases separated the two germline ends. The CDR3 nucleotides read TGTGCCAGCAGGACTAGTTCGGAGACCCAGTACTTC. Translation gives CASRTSSETQYF.

The chain combines TRBV2 with TRBJ1-1; D not certain. CDR3 size: 12 residues. Trimming removed 7 bases at V and 1 base at J, with 7 bases between. Per germline, CDR1 SNHLY and CDR2 FYNNEI. CDR3 region: CASIYRNTEAFF. In DNA, the CDR3 is TGTGCCAGCATTTACAGGAACACTGAAGCTTTCTTT.

CDR3 in DNA: TGTGCCAGCAGCTTAACGGGCAACACTGAAGCTTTCTTT. Residues: CASSLTGNTEAFF. The gene calls are TRBV5-4 and TRBJ1-1; no clear D. The CDR3 has 13 residues. CDR1 is SGHNT, CDR2 YYREEE, per germline (reference sequence). Trimming cost V 2 bases and J 2 bases, with 7 bases left between them. The whole variable domain, remainder taken from reference TRBV5-4 and TRBJ1-1, is ETGVTQSPTHLIKTRGQQVTLRCSSQSGHNTVSWYQQALGQGPQFIFQYYREEENGRGNFPPRFSGLQFPNYSSELNVNALELDDSALYLCASSLTGNTEAFFGQGTRLTVV.

This clone was recorded a few times. The chain recombines TRBV5-4 with TRBJ1-1, with TRBD1 as a possible D gene (5 bases). Germline V gives CDR1 SGHNT, CDR2 YYREEE (reference sequence). The CDR3 has 16 residues. V dropped 0 bases and J dropped 4 bases, with 16 bases sitting between them. As DNA, the CDR3 is TGTGCCAGCAGCTTGGATGGGGGGACCAGGGCCACTGAAGCTTTCTTT. It specifies CASSLDGGTRATEAFF.

This clone turned up a few times. This chain joins TRBV5-5 and TRBJ2-5; 11 bases fit TRBD2. V was clipped by 4 bases and J by 4 bases; unmatched bases: 9. The CDR3 consists of 16 residues. Germline CDR1 is SGHKS and CDR2 is YYEKEE (reference sequence). In DNA, the CDR3 is TGTGCCAGCAGCCCGGGACTAGCGGAAAGGGTAGAGACCCAGTACTTC. Protein sequence: CASSPGLAERVETQYF.

The chain is built from TRBV13 and TRBJ2-2; TRBD1 matches at 8 bases. Germline loops: CDR1 PRHDT, CDR2 FYEKMQ (reference sequence). The CDR3 loop spans 16 amino acids. J lost 1 base, V lost 6 bases, and 7 bases had no gene match. CDR3 nucleotides: TGTGCCAGCAGTATAACACAGGGGGAGAACACCGGGGAGCTGTTTTTT. It translates to CASSITQGENTGELFF.

The J gene is TRBJ1-1, the V gene TRBV2, with TRBD1 matching 9 bases. Germline values: CDR1 SNHLY, CDR2 FYNNEI. Germline trimming cut 7 bases from V and 6 bases from J; bases unmatched to any gene: 6. This CDR3 is 13 amino acids long. The CDR3 DNA sequence: TGTGCCAGCATTGTACAGGGGGCATCTGAAGCTTTCTTT. Its translation: CASIVQGASEAFF.